The text below deals with one T cell receptor (beta chain). Its antigen remains unidentified. No per-base quality is available; no much larger clone lies one base away. TCR beta rearrangements were amplified from genomic DNA isolated from peripheral blood, not from sorted cells or RNA. The sample comes from a study of T cell repertoires in aging, cancer and after chemotherapy (dated by TCRdb to between 2018 and 2021). Regarding the research as a whole: Donors spanned six age groups from 30 or younger to 70 or older, with at least three individuals per group. Paired pre- and post-chemotherapy samples in the solid tumor group came from brain tumor (glioblastoma) patients receiving temozolomide-based therapy. The cohort comprised 218 cancer patients, 90 to 94 with hematological and over 110 with solid cancers, plus 95 healthy donors as a reference group. The complete dataset included approximately 8.8 million TCR reads. To look at immunoaging and at how T cells reconstitute after chemotherapy, the study profiled TCR beta repertoires in peripheral blood from both healthy donors and cancer patients. Here is what the overall study found, with its caveats: In healthy donors, the decline in TCR diversity with age was mainly due to loss of richness, whereas in cancer patients loss of evenness also played a role. In both cancer cohorts, the median generation probability rose over the chemotherapy interval, which suggests that the repertoire was reconstituted through rebound thymic output. The authors noted that the repertoire data do not allow conclusions about immunological memory after chemotherapy. Significantly lower blood TCR diversity and higher clonality were observed in untreated patients with hematological or solid cancers than in age-matched healthy donors.

The germline V gene encodes CDR1 MNHEY and CDR2 SVGAGI. From V the trimming removes 6 bases and from J it removes 3 bases, while the gene matches leave 7 bases of the junction unaccounted for. The CDR3 holds 15 amino acids from the cysteine to the phenylalanine. CDR3 DNA only is kept here, 45 bases in frame from base 1. Multiplex touch-down PCR with a mixed TRB-A/B primer pool was used to amplify rearranged TRB sequences covering the V, D and J segments. Two consecutive PCR reactions with Phusion HS II polymerase added Illumina adapters and sample indices to the amplicons. After gel purification with the NucleoSpin Gel and PCR Clean-up kit, the amplicons were checked using Qubit and an Agilent 2100 Bioanalyzer. The libraries were sequenced on an Illumina MiSeq with 600-cycle, single-indexed, paired-end runs. The original pipeline was this. MiXCR versions 2.12 and 3.0.5 were used to process the TRB sequences. A clone was defined as each unique CDR3 nucleotide sequence, and only productive sequences supported by at least two reads were kept. Repertoire metrics included Shannon diversity, evenness, clonality (one minus evenness), and alpha-parameterized diversity profiles from alpha 0 to 5. The IGoR algorithm was used to calculate generation probabilities for clones in the paired samples taken before and after chemotherapy. The public reads were quality trimmed at Q25 with fastp and then assembled into clones with MiXCR by TCRdb, keeping productive beta chains. Under each unique CDR3 protein, matching rows form one entry showing the most common genes and DNA. These V and J calls are TCRdb output, not the study's own analysis. Present in this sample are about 1,800 distinct CDR3 sequences, about 33% of which were seen just once. The top ten clonotypes cover about 9.4% of the sample.

Sequenced: blood. The chain is made from TRBV6-5 and TRBJ1-3; the junction holds 8 bases that match TRBD1. The TCR comes from a human donor with a solid tumor. The CDR3 reads as follows: CASRVGQDIGNTIYF. The DNA sequence is TGTGCCAGCAGAGTGGGACAGGATATTGGAAACACCATATATTTT.